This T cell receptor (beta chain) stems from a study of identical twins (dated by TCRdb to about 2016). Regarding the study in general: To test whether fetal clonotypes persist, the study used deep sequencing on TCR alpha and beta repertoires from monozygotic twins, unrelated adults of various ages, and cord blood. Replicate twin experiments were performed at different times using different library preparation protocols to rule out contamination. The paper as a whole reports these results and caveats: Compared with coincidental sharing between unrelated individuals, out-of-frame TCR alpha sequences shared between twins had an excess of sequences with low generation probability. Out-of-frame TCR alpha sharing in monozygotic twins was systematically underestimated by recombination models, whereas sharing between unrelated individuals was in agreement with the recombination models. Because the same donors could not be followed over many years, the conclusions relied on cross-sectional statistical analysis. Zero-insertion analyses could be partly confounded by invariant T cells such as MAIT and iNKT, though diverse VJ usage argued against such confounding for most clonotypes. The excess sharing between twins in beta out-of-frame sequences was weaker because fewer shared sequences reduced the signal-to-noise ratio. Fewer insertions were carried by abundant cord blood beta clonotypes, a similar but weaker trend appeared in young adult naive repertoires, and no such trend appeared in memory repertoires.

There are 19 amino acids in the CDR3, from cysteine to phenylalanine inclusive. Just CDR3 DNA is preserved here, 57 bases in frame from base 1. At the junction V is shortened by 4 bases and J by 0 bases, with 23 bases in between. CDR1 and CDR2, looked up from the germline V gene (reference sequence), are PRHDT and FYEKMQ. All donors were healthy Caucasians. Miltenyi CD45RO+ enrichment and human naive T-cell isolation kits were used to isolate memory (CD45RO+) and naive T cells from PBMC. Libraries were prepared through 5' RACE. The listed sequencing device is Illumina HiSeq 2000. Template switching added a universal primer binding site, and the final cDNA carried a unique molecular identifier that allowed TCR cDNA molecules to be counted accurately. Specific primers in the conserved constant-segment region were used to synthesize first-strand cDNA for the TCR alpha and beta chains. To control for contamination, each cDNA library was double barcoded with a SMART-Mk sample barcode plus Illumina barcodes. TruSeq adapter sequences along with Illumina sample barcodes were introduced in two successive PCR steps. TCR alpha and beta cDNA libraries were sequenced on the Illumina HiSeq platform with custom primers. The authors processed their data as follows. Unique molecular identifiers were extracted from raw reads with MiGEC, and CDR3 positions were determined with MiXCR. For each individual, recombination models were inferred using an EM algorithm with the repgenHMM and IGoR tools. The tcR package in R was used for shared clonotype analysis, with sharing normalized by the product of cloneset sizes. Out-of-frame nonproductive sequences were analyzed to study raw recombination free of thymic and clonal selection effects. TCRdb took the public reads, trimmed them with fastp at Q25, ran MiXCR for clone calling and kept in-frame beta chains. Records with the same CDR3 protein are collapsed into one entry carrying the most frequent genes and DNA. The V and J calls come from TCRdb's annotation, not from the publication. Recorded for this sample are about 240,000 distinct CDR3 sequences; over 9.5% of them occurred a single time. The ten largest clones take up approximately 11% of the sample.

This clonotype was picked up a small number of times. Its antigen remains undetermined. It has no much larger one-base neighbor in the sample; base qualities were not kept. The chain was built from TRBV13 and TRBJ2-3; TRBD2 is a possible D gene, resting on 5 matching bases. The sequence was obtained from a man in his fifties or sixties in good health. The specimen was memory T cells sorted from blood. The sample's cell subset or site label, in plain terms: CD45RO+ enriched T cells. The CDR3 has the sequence CASSSFRESLTTSTDTQYF. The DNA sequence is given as TGTGCCAGCAGCTCATTCCGGGAATCCTTAACTACTAGCACAGATACGCAGTATTTT.